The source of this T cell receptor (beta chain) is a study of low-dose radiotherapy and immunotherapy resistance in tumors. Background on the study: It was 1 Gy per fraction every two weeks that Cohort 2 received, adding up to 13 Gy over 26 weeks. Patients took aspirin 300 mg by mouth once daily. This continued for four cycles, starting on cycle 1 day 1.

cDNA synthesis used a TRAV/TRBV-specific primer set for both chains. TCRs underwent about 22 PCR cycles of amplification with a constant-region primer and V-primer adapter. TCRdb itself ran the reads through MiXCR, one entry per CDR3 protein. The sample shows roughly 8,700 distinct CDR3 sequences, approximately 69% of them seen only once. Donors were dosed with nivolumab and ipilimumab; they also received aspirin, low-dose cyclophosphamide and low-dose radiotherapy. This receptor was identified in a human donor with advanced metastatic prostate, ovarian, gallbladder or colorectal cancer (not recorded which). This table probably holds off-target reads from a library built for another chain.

The chain's CDR3 is CASSRGQVRGNQPQHF. The CDR3 nucleotides read TGTGCCAGTAGTCGGGGACAGGTGAGGGGCAATCAGCCCCAGCATTTT. This chain connects TRBV19 to TRBJ1-5; 8 nucleotides match TRBD1. Trimming cost V 5 bases and J 2 bases; bases outside gene matches: 8. Germline V gene data show CDR1 as LNHDA and CDR2 as SQIVND (reference sequence). This CDR3 spans 16 amino acids.